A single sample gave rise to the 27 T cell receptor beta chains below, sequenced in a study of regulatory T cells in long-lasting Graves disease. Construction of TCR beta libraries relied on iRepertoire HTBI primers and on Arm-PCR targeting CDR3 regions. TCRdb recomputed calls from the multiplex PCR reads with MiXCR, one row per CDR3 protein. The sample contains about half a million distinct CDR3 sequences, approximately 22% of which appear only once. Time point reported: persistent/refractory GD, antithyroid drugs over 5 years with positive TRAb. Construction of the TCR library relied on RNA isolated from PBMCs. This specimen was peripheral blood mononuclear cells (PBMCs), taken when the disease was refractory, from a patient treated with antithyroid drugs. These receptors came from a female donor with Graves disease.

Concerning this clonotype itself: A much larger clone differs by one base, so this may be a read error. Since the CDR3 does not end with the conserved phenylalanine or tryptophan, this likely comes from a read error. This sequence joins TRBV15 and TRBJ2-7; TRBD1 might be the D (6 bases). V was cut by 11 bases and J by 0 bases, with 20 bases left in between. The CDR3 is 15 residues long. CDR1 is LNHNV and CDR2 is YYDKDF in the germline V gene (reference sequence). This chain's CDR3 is CAPAAGAKLSYEQYS. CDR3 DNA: TGTGCCCCAGCAGCAGGGGCAAAACTCTCCTACGAGCAGTACTCC.

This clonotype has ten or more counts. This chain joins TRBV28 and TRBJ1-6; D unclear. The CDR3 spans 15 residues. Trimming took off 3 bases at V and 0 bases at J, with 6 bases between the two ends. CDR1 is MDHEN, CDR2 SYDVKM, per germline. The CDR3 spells CASSLRASYNSPLHF. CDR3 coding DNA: TGTGCCAGCAGTTTGAGGGCCTCCTATAATTCACCCCTCCACTTT.

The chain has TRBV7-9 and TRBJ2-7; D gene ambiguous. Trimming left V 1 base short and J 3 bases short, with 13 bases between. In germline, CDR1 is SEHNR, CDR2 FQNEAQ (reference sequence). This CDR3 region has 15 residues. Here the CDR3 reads CASSLDSRLNYEQYF. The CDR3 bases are TGTGCCAGCAGCTTAGACAGCCGCCTAAACTACGAGCAGTACTTC.

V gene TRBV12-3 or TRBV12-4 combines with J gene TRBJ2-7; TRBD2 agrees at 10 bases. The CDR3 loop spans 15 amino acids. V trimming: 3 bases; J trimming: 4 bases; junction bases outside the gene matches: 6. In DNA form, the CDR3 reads TGTGCCAGCAGTTTTTTAGCGGGAGGTGGGTACGAGCAGTACTTC. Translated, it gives CASSFLAGGGYEQYF.

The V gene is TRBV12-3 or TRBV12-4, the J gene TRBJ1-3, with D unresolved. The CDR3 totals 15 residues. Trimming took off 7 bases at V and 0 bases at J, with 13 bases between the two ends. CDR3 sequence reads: CASTLERTSGNTIYF. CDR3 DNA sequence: TGTGCCAGCACCTTGGAAAGAACCTCTGGAAACACCATATATTTT.

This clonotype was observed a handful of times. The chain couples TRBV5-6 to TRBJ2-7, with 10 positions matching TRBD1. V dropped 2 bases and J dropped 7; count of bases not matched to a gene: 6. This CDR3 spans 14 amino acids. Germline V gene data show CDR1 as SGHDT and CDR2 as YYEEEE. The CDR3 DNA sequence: TGTGCCAGCAGCTTCTCAGGGACAGGGGCTGAGCAGTACTTC. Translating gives CASSFSGTGAEQYF.

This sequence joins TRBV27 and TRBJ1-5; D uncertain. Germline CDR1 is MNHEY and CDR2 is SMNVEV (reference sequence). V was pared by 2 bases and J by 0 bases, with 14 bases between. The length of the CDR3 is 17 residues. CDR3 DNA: TGTGCCAGCAGTTTAGCCCTTAACCCGGGTAGCAATCAGCCCCAGCATTTT. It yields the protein CASSLALNPGSNQPQHF.

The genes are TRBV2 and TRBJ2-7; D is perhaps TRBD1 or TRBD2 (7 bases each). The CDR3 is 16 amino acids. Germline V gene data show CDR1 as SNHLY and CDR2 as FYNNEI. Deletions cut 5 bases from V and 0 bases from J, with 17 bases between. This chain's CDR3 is CASSWEGQIFSYEQYF. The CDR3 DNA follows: TGTGCCAGCAGTTGGGAGGGACAGATATTCTCCTACGAGCAGTACTTC.

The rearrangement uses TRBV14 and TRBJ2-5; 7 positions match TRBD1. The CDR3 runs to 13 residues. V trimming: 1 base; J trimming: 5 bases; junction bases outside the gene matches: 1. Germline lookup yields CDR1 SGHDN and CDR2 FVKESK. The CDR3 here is CASSQVQGETQYF. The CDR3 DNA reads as TGTGCCAGCAGCCAAGTACAGGGGGAGACCCAGTACTTC.

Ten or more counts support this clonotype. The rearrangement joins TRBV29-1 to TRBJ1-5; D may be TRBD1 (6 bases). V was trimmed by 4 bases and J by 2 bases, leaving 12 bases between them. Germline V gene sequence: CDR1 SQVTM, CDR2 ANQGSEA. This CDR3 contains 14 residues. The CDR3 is CSVAQGTGNQPQHF. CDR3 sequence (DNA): TGCAGCGTTGCCCAGGGGACTGGCAATCAGCCCCAGCATTTT.

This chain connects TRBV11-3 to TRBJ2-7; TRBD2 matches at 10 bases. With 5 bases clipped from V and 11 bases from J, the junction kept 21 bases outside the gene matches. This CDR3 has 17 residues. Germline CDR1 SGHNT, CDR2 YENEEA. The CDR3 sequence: CASSPWVEREGPPKEYF. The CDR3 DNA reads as TGTGCCAGCAGCCCCTGGGTTGAGCGGGAGGGCCCCCCTAAAGAGTACTTC.

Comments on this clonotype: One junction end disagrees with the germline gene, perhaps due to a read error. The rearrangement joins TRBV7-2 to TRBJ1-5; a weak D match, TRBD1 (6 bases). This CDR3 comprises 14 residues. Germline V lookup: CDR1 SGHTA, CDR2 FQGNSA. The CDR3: CASSLGAGNQPRHF. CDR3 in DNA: TGTGCCAGCAGCTTGGGGGCAGGCAATCAGCCCCGGCATTTT.

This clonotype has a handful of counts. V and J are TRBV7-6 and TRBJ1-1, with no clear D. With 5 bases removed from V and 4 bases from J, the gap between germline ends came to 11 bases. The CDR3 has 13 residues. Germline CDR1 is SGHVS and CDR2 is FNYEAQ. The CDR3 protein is CASSRPVGTEAFF. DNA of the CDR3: TGTGCCAGCAGCCGCCCTGTCGGCACTGAAGCTTTCTTT.

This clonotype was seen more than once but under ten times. The CDR3 DNA reads TGCGCCAGCAGCTTATCTAGGGCTTTGGTCTACGAGCAGTACTTC. Its translation is CASSLSRALVYEQYF. The chain links TRBV5-1 to TRBJ2-7; D gene unclear. The CDR3 is made up of 15 amino acids. Trimming pared 2 bases from V and 3 bases from J, leaving 15 bases between. CDR1 is SGHRS, CDR2 YFSETQ, per germline.

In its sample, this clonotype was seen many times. CDR3 protein: CASNTLAEGTTEAFF. The CDR3 DNA is TGTGCCAGCAATACCCTCGCGGAAGGCACCACTGAAGCTTTCTTT. V is TRBV6-1 and J is TRBJ1-1; D remains unclear. Trimming cost V 7 bases and J 4 bases, with 19 bases left between them. From germline, CDR1 is MNHNS and CDR2 SASEGT. CDR3 length: 15 residues.

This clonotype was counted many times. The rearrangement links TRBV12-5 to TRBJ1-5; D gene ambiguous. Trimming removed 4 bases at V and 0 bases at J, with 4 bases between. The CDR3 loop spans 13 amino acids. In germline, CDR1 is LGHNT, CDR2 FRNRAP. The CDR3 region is CASGWDSNQPQHF. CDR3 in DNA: TGTGCTAGTGGTTGGGATAGCAATCAGCCCCAGCATTTT.

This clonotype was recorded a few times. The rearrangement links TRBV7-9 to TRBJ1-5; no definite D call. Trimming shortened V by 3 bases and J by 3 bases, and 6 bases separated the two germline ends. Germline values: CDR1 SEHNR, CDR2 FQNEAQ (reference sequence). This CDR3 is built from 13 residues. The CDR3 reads CASSFGTNQPQHF. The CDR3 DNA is TGTGCCAGCAGCTTTGGAACCAATCAGCCCCAGCATTTT. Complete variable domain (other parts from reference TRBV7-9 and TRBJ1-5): DTGVSQNPRHKITKRGQNVTFRCDPISEHNRLYWYRQTLGQGPEFLTYFQNEAQLEKSRLLSDRFSAERPKGSFSTLEIQRTEQGDSAMYLCASSFGTNQPQHFGDGTRLSIL.

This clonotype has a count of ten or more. The DNA of the CDR3 is TGTGCCAGCAGCTCCGGGACAGGGGGAGTGGACACCGGGGAGCTGTTTTTT. This encodes CASSSGTGGVDTGELFF. This rearrangement joins TRBV6-1 to TRBJ2-2; 11 nucleotides align to TRBD1. V shed 6 bases, J shed 3 bases, and the junction held 9 bases outside the gene matches. The CDR3 covers 17 residues. Per the germline V gene, CDR1 is MNHNS and CDR2 is SASEGT.

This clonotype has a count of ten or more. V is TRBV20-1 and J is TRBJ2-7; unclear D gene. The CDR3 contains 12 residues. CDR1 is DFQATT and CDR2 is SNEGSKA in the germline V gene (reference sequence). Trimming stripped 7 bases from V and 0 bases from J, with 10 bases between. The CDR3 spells CSVRGSSYEQYF. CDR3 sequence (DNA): TGCAGTGTACGAGGTTCCTCCTACGAGCAGTACTTC.

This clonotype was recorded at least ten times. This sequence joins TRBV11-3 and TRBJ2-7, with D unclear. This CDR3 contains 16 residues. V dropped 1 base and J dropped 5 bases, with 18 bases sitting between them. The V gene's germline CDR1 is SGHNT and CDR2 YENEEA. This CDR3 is CASSLAFHGPADEQYF. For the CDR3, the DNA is TGTGCCAGCAGCTTAGCTTTCCACGGACCCGCGGACGAGCAGTACTTC. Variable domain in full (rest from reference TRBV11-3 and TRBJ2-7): EAGVVQSPRYKIIEKKQPVAFWCNPISGHNTLYWYLQNLGQGPELLIRYENEEAVDDSQLPKDRFSAERLKGVDSTLKIQPAELGDSAVYLCASSLAFHGPADEQYFGPGTRLTVT.

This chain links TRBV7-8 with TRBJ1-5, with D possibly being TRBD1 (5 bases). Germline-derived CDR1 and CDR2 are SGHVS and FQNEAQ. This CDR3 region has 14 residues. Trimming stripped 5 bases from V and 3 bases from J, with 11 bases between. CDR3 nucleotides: TGTGCCAGCAGCCCCAGCAGGGTCAATCAGCCCCAGCATTTT. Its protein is CASSPSRVNQPQHF.

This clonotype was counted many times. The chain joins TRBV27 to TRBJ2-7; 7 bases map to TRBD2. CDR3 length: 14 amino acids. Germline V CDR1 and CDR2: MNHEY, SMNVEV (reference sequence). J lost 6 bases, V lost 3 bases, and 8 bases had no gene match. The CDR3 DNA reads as TGTGCCAGCAGTTTGGGCGGGAGCACGATCGAGCAGTACTTC. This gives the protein CASSLGGSTIEQYF.

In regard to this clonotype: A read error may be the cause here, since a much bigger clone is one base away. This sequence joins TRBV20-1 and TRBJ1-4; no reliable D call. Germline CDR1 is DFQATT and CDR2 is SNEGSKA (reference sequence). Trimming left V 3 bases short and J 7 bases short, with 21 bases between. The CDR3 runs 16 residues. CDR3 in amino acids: CSARALGRNRGEKLFF. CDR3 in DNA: TGCAGTGCTAGGGCCCTAGGGCGAAATCGCGGTGAAAAACTGTTTTTT.

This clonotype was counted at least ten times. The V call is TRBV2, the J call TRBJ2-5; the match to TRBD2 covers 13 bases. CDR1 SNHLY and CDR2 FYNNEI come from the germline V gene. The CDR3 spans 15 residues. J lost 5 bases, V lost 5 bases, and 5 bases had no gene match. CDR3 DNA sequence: TGTGCCAGCAGTTTCACTAGCGGGAGGGGGGAGACCCAGTACTTC. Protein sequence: CASSFTSGRGETQYF.

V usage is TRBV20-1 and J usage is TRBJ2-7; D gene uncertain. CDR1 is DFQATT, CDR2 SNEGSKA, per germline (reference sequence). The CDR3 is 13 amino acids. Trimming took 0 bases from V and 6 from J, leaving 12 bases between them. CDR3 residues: CSARDVLKGEQYF. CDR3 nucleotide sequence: TGCAGTGCTAGAGATGTCTTAAAGGGCGAGCAGTACTTC.

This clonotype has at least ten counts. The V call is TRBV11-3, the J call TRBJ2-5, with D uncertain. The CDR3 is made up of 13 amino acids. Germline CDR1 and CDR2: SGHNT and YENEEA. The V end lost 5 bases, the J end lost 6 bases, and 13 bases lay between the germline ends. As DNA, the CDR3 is TGTGCCAGCAGCCCTAGTCCCTCGCAGACCCAGTACTTC. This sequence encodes CASSPSPSQTQYF.

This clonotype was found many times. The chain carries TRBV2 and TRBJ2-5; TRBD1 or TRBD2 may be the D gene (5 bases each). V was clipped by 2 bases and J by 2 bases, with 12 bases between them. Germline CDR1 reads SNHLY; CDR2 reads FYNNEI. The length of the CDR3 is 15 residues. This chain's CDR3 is CASSESPGRQETQYF. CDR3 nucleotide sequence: TGTGCCAGCAGTGAAAGCCCGGGACGACAAGAGACCCAGTACTTC. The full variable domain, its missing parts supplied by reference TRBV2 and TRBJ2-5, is EPEVTQTPSHQVTQMGQEVILRCVPISNHLYFYWYRQILGQKVEFLVSFYNNEISEKSEIFDDQFSVERPDGSNFTLKIRSTKLEDSAMYFCASSESPGRQETQYFGPGTRLLVL.